This TCR beta chain was identified in a study of CD8 T cells in ankylosing spondylitis (dated by TCRdb to the late 2010s). A note on the overall study: T cell receptor beta repertoires were profiled in healthy donors and ankylosing spondylitis patients so that disease-linked TCR variants could be found. Peripheral blood was sampled, and synovial fluid was also collected from ankylosing spondylitis patients. The full study cohort comprised approximately 23 ankylosing spondylitis patients and approximately 100 healthy donors.

The CDR3 sequence holds 15 residues, the cysteine and phenylalanine included. Only CDR3 DNA is held: 45 bases, read in frame from base 1. Trimming removed 4 bases from V and 4 bases from J; the gene matches leave 5 bases unexplained. The germline V gene sets CDR1 to MNHEY and CDR2 to SVGAGI. This clonotype was observed many times. Which antigen it targets is not known. No base qualities exist here, and no much larger clone lies one base off it. The run used an Illumina HiSeq 2500. Quantitative 5'-RACE with molecular barcodes was used to prepare TCR beta libraries. Under the source paper's analysis protocol: To identify disease-linked TCR variants, a new computational method was used, one built on a probabilistic model of VDJ rearrangement. TCRdb reprocessing: public reads trimmed at Q25 with fastp, clones called with MiXCR, in-frame beta chains kept. Every entry covers one CDR3 protein and lists the most common genes and DNA from its rows. TCRdb, rather than the study authors, made the V and J calls. The table for this sample lists more than 150,000 distinct CDR3 sequences; around 10% of them were counted only once. The ten largest clones capture around 29% of the sample.

What the study reported, not specific to this receptor: Blood from ankylosing spondylitis patients appeared to be characterized by a TCR beta motif composed of 7 to 9 highly homologous amino acid variants. The disease-linked clones had a CD8+ phenotype and were found at relatively low frequencies in peripheral blood. The disease-linked clones were reported to be significantly enriched in matched synovial fluid samples from ankylosing spondylitis patients. Some TCR beta motif variants had previously been reported in synovial fluid and blood of reactive arthritis patients, which suggested common disease-initiation mechanisms.

Recombination linked TRBV6-5 to TRBJ2-7; 12 central nucleotides agree with TRBD2. The TCR originated in a male donor with ankylosing spondylitis or in good health (not recorded which). Source material: blood, either unsorted or a sorted T cell fraction (not recorded which). The DNA sequence reads TGTGCCAGCAGTTCCGGACTAGCGGGACGATACGAGCAGTACTTC. The encoded protein is CASSSGLAGRYEQYF.